This T cell receptor (beta chain) derives from a study of response to subunit inactivated influenza vaccine. This clonotype was recorded at least ten times. One entry per CDR3 protein results from TCRdb running MiXCR on the RT-PCR reads. The sample contains 450,000 to 500,000 distinct CDR3 sequences, roughly 9.8% of which appear only once. This CDR3 region has 14 residues. V lost 4 bases, J lost 2 bases, and 5 bases stayed unmatched. The germline CDR1 and CDR2 sequences are SGHDT and YYEEEE. This receptor was taken from a man aged 45-65 years who received an inactivated influenza vaccine. J is TRBJ1-2 and V is TRBV5-6, with 7 bases lining up with TRBD1. Source: PBMCs from blood, taken more than 35 days after vaccination. The chain's CDR3 is CASSTPGQNYGYTF. The CDR3 nucleotides read TGTGCCAGCAGCACCCCGGGACAGAACTATGGCTACACCTTC.